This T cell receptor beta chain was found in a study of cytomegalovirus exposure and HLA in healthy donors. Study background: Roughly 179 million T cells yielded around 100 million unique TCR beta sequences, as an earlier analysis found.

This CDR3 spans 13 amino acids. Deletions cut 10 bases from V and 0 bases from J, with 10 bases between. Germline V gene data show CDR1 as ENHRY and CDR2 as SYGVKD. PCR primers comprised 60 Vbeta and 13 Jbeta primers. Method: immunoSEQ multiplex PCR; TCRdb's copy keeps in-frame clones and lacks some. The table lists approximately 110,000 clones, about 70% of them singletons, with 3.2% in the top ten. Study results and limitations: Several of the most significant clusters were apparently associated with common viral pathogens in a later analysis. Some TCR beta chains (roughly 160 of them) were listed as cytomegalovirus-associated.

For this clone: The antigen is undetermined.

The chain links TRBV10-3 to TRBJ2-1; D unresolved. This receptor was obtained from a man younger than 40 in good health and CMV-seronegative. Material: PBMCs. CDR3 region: CASARGSYNEQFF. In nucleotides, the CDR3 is TGTGCCAGCGCCAGAGGCTCCTACAATGAGCAGTTCTTC.